The 24 T cell receptor beta chains below were found in one sample sequenced in a study of blood T cell repertoires in COVID-19. Repertoires were generated with immunoSEQ multiplex PCR, while TCRdb's copy carries only in-frame clones and drops some. This sample has approximately 40,000 clones; 70% to 90% occur once, and the top ten carry around 15%. Specimen: peripheral blood. The receptors derive from a human donor in a cohort sampled during active COVID-19.

V gene TRBV5-4 combines with J gene TRBJ1-6; 7 bases agree with TRBD1. Trimming removed 0 bases from V and 8 bases from J; junction bases left unmatched: 5. The CDR3 runs 15 residues. CDR1 and CDR2 from the germline V gene are SGHNT and YYREEE (reference sequence). CDR3 nucleotide sequence: TGTGCCAGCAGCTTGGCACAGGGGATGGATTCACCCCTCCACTTT. Translation gives CASSLAQGMDSPLHF.

The chain has TRBV11-2 and TRBJ2-3, with TRBD1 identical over 10 bases. The V gene end was trimmed by 5 bases and the J gene end by 3 bases; junction bases not matched to a gene: 5. Looked up from germline, CDR1 is SGHAT and CDR2 is FQNNGV. The CDR3 runs to 15 residues. DNA for the CDR3: TGTGCCAGCAGCCTCTGGACAGGGGGGACAGATACGCAGTATTTT. Amino acids: CASSLWTGGTDTQYF.

The CDR3 sequence: CASSPGTEVTQETQYF. The CDR3 coding sequence is TGTGCCAGCAGCCCCGGTACAGAAGTTACCCAAGAGACCCAGTACTTC. This chain links TRBV7-3 with TRBJ2-5; D is unresolved. The V end was cut by 5 bases, the J end by 1 base, with 17 bases between. The CDR3 contains 16 residues. Germline V lookup: CDR1 SGHTA, CDR2 FQGTGA. Filled out from reference TRBV7-3 and TRBJ2-5, the complete variable domain reads GAGVSQTPSNKVTEKGKYVELRCDPISGHTALYWYRQSLGQGPEFLIYFQGTGAADDSGLPNDRFFAVRPEGSVSTLKIQRTERGDSAVYLCASSPGTEVTQETQYFGPGTRLLVL.

This clone was seen just once. Other nucleotide sequences from this sample produce the same CDR3. The chain links TRBV9 to TRBJ2-7; 7 bases are a match to TRBD2. Germline lookup yields CDR1 SGDLS and CDR2 YYNGEE. Losses at the gene ends were 3 bases for V and 9 bases for J; bases not matched to a gene: 15. This CDR3 has 15 amino acids. CDR3 DNA sequence: TGTGCCAGCAGCGGGGGGGGGACGGGGGTAGGACGGCAGTACTTC. Translation: CASSGGGTGVGRQYF.

J is TRBJ2-3 and V is TRBV20-1; 7 bases match TRBD1. Germline CDR1 reads DFQATT; CDR2 reads SNEGSKA (reference sequence). The CDR3 runs 11 residues. With 5 bases clipped from V and 5 bases from J, the junction kept 1 base outside the gene matches. CDR3 DNA: TGCAGTGCTTGGGACAGAGATACGCAGTATTTT. Translated, it gives CSAWDRDTQYF.

This chain uses TRBV3-1 (or the pseudogene TRBV3-2) with TRBJ2-3; D possibly corresponds to TRBD2 (7 bases). The germline CDR1 and CDR2 sequences are LGHDT and YNNKEL (reference sequence). Trimming took off 3 bases at V and 3 bases at J, with 16 bases between the two ends. CDR3 size: 16 residues. The CDR3 DNA reads TGTGCCAGCAGCCAGGTGCTCGGGGGGCGTACAGATACGCAGTATTTT. Protein product: CASSQVLGGRTDTQYF.

The chain has TRBV25-1 and TRBJ2-7; 8 positions match TRBD2. Germline V lookup: CDR1 MGHDK, CDR2 SYGVNS. V dropped 4 bases and J dropped 3; count of bases not matched to a gene: 8. The CDR3 loop spans 15 amino acids. In DNA form, the CDR3 reads TGTGCCAGCAGTGGCCCAGCGGGGGCCGTCTACGAGCAGTACTTC. Translated: CASSGPAGAVYEQYF.

The J gene is TRBJ2-3, the V gene TRBV5-4; a possible D gene is TRBD2 (6 bases). Germline V CDR1 and CDR2: SGHNT, YYREEE (reference sequence). This CDR3 is 14 amino acids long. V gave up 7 bases and J gave up 7 bases, with 19 bases separating them. The CDR3 here is CASWARFGGNTQYF. CDR3 sequence (DNA): TGTGCCAGCTGGGCCCGCTTCGGCGGGAATACGCAGTATTTT.

The rearrangement joins TRBV6-5 to TRBJ2-2, with 8 bases aligning to TRBD1. Trimming cost V 7 bases and J 4 bases; bases outside gene matches: 5. CDR1 MNHEY and CDR2 SVGAGI come from the germline V gene. The CDR3 has 14 amino acids. CDR3 protein: CASTGQAGTGELFF. The DNA for the CDR3 is TGTGCCAGCACGGGACAGGCAGGCACCGGGGAGCTGTTTTTT.

The chain employs TRBV12-3 or TRBV12-4 and TRBJ2-7; unclear D gene. V dropped 3 bases and J dropped 6 bases, with 6 bases sitting between them. The CDR3 runs to 11 residues. CDR3 nucleotide sequence: TGTGCCAGCAGTTTCCGAGTCGAGCAGTACTTC. Amino acid sequence: CASSFRVEQYF.

This chain links TRBV4-2 with TRBJ2-1, with TRBD2 matching 10 bases. This CDR3 contains 15 residues. The V gene end was trimmed by 3 bases and the J gene end by 4 bases; junction bases not matched to a gene: 3. CDR1 and CDR2 (germline): LGHNA, YNFKEQ. The CDR3 here is CASSHLSGGYNEQFF. The CDR3 DNA reads TGTGCCAGCAGCCACCTTAGCGGGGGGTACAATGAGCAGTTCTTC.

The J gene is TRBJ2-7, the V gene TRBV16, with a tentative D call TRBD1 (5 bases). The CDR3 spans 14 residues. Germline-derived CDR1 and CDR2 are KGHSY and FQNENV. V was shortened by 1 base and J by 4 bases, with 11 bases between the two germline ends. DNA for the CDR3: TGTGCCAGCAGCCAATTGTGGTCAGGGTACGAGCAGTACTTC. Its protein is CASSQLWSGYEQYF.

V is TRBV7-2 and J is TRBJ2-1, with D maybe TRBD2 (6 bases). The germline CDR1 and CDR2 sequences are SGHTA and FQGNSA. The CDR3 runs to 15 residues. Trimming took 5 bases from V and 5 from J, leaving 16 bases between them. CDR3 DNA: TGTGCCAGCAGCCCCCCGGGACTGGTAAACAATGAGCAGTTCTTC. As protein: CASSPPGLVNNEQFF.

The V gene is TRBV18, the J gene TRBJ1-1; D call uncertain. The CDR3 extends over 14 amino acids. The V end lost 3 bases, the J end lost 3 bases, and 11 bases lay between the germline ends. CDR1 and CDR2 from the germline V gene are KGHSH and LQKENI. CDR3 region: CASSPDLGDTEAFF. The CDR3 DNA sequence: TGTGCCAGCTCACCCGACCTGGGAGACACTGAAGCTTTCTTT.

This sequence joins TRBV4-2 and TRBJ1-1; the match to TRBD1 covers 7 bases. Germline CDR1 is LGHNA and CDR2 is YNFKEQ. V shed 5 bases and J 7 bases; nucleotides not matched to a gene: 7. The CDR3 is 13 amino acids. The CDR3 region is CASSSRQGDEAFF. The DNA for the CDR3 is TGTGCCAGCAGCTCACGACAGGGTGATGAAGCTTTCTTT.

The CDR3 DNA sequence: TGTGCCAGTAGTGCGGACACCCCCCGGGCTGAAGCTTTCTTT. Protein product: CASSADTPRAEAFF. This rearrangement joins TRBV19 to TRBJ1-1, with TRBD1 as a possible D gene (5 bases). The CDR3 totals 14 residues. Trimming cost V 5 bases and J 6 bases, with 16 bases left between them. Germline-derived CDR1 and CDR2 are LNHDA and SQIVND (reference sequence).

The chain recombines TRBV24-1 with TRBJ2-3; TRBD1 agrees at 9 bases. With 2 bases clipped from V and 2 bases from J, the junction kept 7 bases outside the gene matches. The germline V gene encodes CDR1 KGHDR and CDR2 SFDVKD. There are 17 residues in the CDR3. The DNA for the CDR3 is TGTGCCACCAGTGATTCACAGGGGGCGGCGTACACAGATACGCAGTATTTT. Amino acid sequence: CATSDSQGAAYTDTQYF.

The gene calls are TRBV5-1 and TRBJ2-5; TRBD2 might be the D (5 bases). Trimming removed 4 bases at V and 3 bases at J, with 13 bases between. This CDR3 contains 14 residues. The V gene's germline CDR1 is SGHRS and CDR2 YFSETQ. The CDR3, as DNA: TGCGCCAGCAGCGATGGAGGCGCGAAAGAGACCCAGTACTTC. Protein sequence: CASSDGGAKETQYF.

Here the CDR3 reads CASSQGQGSYNEQFF. The DNA for the CDR3 is TGTGCCAGCAGCCAGGGACAGGGGTCCTACAATGAGCAGTTCTTC. J is TRBJ2-1 and V is TRBV6-5; 10 bases map to TRBD1. This CDR3 comprises 15 residues. Germline lookup yields CDR1 MNHEY and CDR2 SVGAGI. V lost 6 bases to trimming and J lost 1 base; unmatched junction nucleotides: 3.

V and J are TRBV19 and TRBJ1-5; 8 nucleotides line up with TRBD1. CDR3 length: 14 amino acids. V lost 3 bases to trimming and J lost 3 bases; unmatched junction nucleotides: 1. Germline assignment: CDR1 LNHDA and CDR2 SQIVND (reference sequence). The CDR3 sequence is CASSMGQVNQPQHF. The CDR3 DNA follows: TGTGCCAGTAGTATGGGACAGGTCAATCAGCCCCAGCATTTT.

V gene TRBV18 combines with J gene TRBJ2-7, with D hard to call. Germline CDR1 reads KGHSH; CDR2 reads LQKENI. Trimming removed 5 bases at V and 4 bases at J, with 12 bases between. The CDR3 consists of 13 residues. The CDR3 reads CASSNDTLYEQYF. CDR3 coding DNA: TGTGCCAGCTCAAACGATACATTGTACGAGCAGTACTTC.

The chain employs TRBV6-2 or TRBV6-3 and TRBJ1-4; 11 positions match TRBD1. Per germline, CDR1 MNHEY and CDR2 SVGEGT. The CDR3 runs to 15 residues. V shed 6 bases and J 7 bases; nucleotides not matched to a gene: 7. The CDR3 loop is CASSPTGTGGEKLFF. CDR3 in DNA: TGTGCCAGCAGCCCTACCGGGACAGGGGGTGAAAAACTGTTTTTT.

V and J are TRBV5-1 and TRBJ2-3; D unclear. V was pared by 2 bases and J by 1 base, with 8 bases between. This CDR3 comprises 14 residues. Germline V gives CDR1 SGHRS, CDR2 YFSETQ. For the CDR3, the DNA is TGCGCCAGCAGCTTCTCCCAGGGCACAGATACGCAGTATTTT. Its translation is CASSFSQGTDTQYF. The variable domain in full, completed from reference TRBV5-1 and TRBJ2-3, reads KAGVTQTPRYLIKTRGQQVTLSCSPISGHRSVSWYQQTPGQGLQFLFEYFSETQRNKGNFPGRFSGRQFSNSRSEMNVSTLELGDSALYLCASSFSQGTDTQYFGPGTRLTVL.

This chain joins TRBV6-6 and TRBJ2-1; D is unclear. Trimming cost V 6 bases and J 8 bases, with 8 bases left between them. CDR1 and CDR2 from the germline V gene are MNHNY and SVGAGI (reference sequence). This CDR3 contains 11 residues. The CDR3 reads CASSRQYEQFF. For the CDR3, the DNA is TGTGCCAGCAGCCGACAATATGAGCAGTTCTTC.